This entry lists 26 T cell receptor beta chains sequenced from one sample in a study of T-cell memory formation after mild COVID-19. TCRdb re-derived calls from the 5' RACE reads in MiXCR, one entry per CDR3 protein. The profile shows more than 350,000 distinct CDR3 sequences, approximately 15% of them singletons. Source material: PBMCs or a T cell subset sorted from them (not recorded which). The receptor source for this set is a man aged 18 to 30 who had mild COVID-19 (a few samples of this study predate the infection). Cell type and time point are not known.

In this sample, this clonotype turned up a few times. The CDR3 DNA reads TGTGCCAGCATCTCCCCGGGATCCTACGAGCAGTACGTC. Its protein product is CASISPGSYEQYV. The chain employs TRBV21-1 and TRBJ2-7; TRBD1, the D gene given by the table, was not confirmed from the DNA. TRBV21-1 is designated a pseudogene. CDR3 length: 13 residues.

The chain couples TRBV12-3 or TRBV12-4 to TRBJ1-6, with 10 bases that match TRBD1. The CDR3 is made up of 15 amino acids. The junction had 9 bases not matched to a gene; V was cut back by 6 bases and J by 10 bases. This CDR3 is CASSLSGTGESPLHF. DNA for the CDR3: TGTGCCAGCAGCTTATCCGGGACAGGGGAATCACCCCTCCACTTT.

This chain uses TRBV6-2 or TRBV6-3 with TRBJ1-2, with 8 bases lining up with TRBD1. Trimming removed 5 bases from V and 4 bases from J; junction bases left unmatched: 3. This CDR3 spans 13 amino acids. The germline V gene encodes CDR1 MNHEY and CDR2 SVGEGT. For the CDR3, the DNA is TGTGCCAGCAGTCAGACAGGGGCCTATGGCTACACCTTC. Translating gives CASSQTGAYGYTF.

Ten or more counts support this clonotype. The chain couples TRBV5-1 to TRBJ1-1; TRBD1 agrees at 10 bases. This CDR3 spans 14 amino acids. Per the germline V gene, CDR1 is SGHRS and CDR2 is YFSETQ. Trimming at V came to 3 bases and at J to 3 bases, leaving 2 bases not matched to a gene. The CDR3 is CASSSGQGYTEAFF. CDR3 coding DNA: TGCGCCAGCAGCTCGGGACAGGGGTACACTGAAGCTTTCTTT.

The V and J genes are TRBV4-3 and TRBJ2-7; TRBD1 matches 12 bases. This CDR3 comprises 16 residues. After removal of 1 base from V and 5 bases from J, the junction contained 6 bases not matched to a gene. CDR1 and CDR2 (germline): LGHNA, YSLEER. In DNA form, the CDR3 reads TGCGCCAGCAGCCAAGGTCCGGGACAGGGGGCCCACGAGCAGTACTTC. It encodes CASSQGPGQGAHEQYF.

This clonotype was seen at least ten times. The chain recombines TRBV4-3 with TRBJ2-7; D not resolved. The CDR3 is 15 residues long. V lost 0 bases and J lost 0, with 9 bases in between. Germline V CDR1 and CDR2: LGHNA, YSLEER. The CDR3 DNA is TGCGCCAGCAGCCAAGATAGCCTAAGCTCCTACGAGCAGTACTTC. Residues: CASSQDSLSSYEQYF.

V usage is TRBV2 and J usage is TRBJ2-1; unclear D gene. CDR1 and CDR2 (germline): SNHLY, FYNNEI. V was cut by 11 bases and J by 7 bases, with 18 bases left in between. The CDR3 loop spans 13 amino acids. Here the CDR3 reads CAGNGRLINEQFF. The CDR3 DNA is TGTGCCGGGAACGGACGGTTAATTAATGAGCAGTTCTTC.

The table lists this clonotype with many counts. In nucleotides, the CDR3 is TGCGCCAGCAGCTTGATGCGTCTAGACTCCTACAATGAGCAGTTCTTC. It translates to CASSLMRLDSYNEQFF. The V gene is TRBV5-1, the J gene TRBJ2-1, with no clear D. The germline V and J ends were trimmed by 1 base and 0 bases, with 11 bases remaining between them. Per germline, CDR1 SGHRS and CDR2 YFSETQ. The CDR3 consists of 16 residues. The whole variable domain, remainder taken from reference TRBV5-1 and TRBJ2-1, is KAGVTQTPRYLIKTRGQQVTLSCSPISGHRSVSWYQQTPGQGLQFLFEYFSETQRNKGNFPGRFSGRQFSNSRSEMNVSTLELGDSALYLCASSLMRLDSYNEQFFGPGTRLTVL.

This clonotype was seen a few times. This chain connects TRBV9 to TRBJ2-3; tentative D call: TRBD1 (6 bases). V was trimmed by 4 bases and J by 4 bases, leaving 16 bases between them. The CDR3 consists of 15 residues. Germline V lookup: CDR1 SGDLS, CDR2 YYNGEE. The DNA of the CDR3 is TGTGCCAGCAGCCCTCAGGGGATCCACGCAGATACGCAGTATTTT. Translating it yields CASSPQGIHADTQYF.

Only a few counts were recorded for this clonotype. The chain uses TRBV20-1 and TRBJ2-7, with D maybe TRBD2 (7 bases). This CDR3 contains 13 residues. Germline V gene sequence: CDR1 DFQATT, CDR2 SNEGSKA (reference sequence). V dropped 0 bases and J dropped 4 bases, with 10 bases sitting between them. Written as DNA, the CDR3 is TGCAGTGCTAGAGATGGGGGGGCTTACGAGCAGTACTTC. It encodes CSARDGGAYEQYF.

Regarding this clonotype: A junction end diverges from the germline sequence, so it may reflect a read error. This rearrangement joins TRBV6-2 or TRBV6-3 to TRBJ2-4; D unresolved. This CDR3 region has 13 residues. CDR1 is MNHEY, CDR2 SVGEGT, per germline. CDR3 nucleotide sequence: TGTGCCACCAGTTGGCTTGCCAAAAACATTCAGTACTTC. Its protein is CATSWLAKNIQYF.

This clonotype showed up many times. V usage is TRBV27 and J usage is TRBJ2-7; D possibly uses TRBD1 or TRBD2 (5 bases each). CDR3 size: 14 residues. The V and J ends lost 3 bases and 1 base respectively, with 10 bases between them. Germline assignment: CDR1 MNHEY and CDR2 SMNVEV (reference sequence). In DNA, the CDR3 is TGTGCCAGCAGTTTGGGGGTGGGTTCCTACGAGCAGTACTTC. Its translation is CASSLGVGSYEQYF.

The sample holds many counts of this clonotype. CDR3 loop: CASSFGTLKADTQYF. The CDR3 coding sequence is TGCGCCAGCAGCTTCGGGACTCTTAAGGCAGATACGCAGTATTTT. The J gene is TRBJ2-3, the V gene TRBV5-1; weak D call: TRBD2 (6 bases). Germline CDR1 reads SGHRS; CDR2 reads YFSETQ. V was cut by 2 bases and J by 4 bases, with 14 bases left in between. The CDR3 has 15 amino acids.

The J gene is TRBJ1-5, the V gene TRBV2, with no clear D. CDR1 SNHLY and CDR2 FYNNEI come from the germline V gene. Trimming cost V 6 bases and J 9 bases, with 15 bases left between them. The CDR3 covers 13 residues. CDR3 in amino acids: CASSRESRGPQHF. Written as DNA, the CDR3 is TGTGCCAGCAGCCGGGAGTCAAGAGGGCCCCAGCATTTT.

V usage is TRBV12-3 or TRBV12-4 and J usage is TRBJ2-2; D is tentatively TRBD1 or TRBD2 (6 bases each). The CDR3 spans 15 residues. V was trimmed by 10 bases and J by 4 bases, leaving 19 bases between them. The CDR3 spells CATYKGGTITGELFF. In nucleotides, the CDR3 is TGTGCCACCTATAAGGGGGGCACCATCACCGGGGAGCTGTTTTTT.

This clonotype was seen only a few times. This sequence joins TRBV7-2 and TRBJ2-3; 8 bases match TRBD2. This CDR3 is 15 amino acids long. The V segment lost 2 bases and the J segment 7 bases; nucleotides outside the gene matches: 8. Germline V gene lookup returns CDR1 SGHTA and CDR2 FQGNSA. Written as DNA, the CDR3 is TGTGCCAGCAGCTTATCCTCAGCGGGGGTGAATACGCAGTATTTT. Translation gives CASSLSSAGVNTQYF.

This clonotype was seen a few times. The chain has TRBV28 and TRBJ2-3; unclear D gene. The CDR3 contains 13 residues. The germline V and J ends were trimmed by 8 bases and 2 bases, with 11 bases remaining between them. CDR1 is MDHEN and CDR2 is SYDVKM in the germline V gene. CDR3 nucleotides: TGTGCCAGCCTAAGGGCCAACACAGATACGCAGTATTTT. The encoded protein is CASLRANTDTQYF.

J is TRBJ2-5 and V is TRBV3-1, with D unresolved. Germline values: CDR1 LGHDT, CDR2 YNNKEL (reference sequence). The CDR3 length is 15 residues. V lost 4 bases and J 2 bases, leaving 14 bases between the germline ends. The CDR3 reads CASSPTRRLQETQYF. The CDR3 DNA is TGTGCCAGCAGCCCAACTCGACGGTTACAAGAGACCCAGTACTTC.

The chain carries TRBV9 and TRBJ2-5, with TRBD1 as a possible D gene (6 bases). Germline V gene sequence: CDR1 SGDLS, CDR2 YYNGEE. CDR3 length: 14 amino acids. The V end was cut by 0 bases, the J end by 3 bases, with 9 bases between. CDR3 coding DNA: TGTGCCAGCAGCGTAGGTTCAGGGGAAGAGACCCAGTACTTC. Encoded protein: CASSVGSGEETQYF. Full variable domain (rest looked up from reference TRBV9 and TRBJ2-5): DSGVTQTPKHLITATGQRVTLRCSPRSGDLSVYWYQQSLDQGLQFLIQYYNGEERAKGNILERFSAQQFPDLHSELNLSSLELGDSALYFCASSVGSGEETQYFGPGTRLLVL.

CDR3 protein: CASSPRTGISYEQYF. Here the CDR3 DNA reads TGCGCCAGCAGCCCCCGGACAGGGATCTCGTACGAGCAGTACTTC. The chain carries TRBV4-3 and TRBJ2-7; 8 nucleotides match TRBD1. The CDR3 sequence is 15 residues long. The V and J ends lost 4 bases and 4 bases, in that order; junction bases with no gene match: 9. Germline V gene lookup returns CDR1 LGHNA and CDR2 YSLEER.

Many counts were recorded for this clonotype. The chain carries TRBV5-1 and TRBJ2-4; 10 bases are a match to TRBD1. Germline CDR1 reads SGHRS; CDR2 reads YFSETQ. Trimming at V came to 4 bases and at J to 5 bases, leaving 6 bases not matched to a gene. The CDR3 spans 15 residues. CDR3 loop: CASSTMGQGQNIQYF. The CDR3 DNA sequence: TGCGCCAGCAGCACCATGGGACAGGGGCAAAACATTCAGTACTTC. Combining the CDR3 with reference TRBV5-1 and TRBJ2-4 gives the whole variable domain KAGVTQTPRYLIKTRGQQVTLSCSPISGHRSVSWYQQTPGQGLQFLFEYFSETQRNKGNFPGRFSGRQFSNSRSEMNVSTLELGDSALYLCASSTMGQGQNIQYFGAGTRLSVL.

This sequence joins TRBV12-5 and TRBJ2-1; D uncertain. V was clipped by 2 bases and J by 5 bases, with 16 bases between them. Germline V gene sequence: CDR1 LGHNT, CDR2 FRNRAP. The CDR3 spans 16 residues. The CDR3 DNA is TGTGCTAGTGGTTTGCGGGTTAGGAACTACCACAATGAGCAGTTCTTC. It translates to CASGLRVRNYHNEQFF.

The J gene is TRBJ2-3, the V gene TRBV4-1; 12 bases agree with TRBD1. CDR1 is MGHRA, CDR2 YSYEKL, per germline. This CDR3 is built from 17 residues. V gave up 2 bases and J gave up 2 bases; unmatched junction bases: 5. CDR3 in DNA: TGCGCCAGCAGCCAACGGGGACAGGGGGCATCCACAGATACGCAGTATTTT. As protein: CASSQRGQGASTDTQYF.

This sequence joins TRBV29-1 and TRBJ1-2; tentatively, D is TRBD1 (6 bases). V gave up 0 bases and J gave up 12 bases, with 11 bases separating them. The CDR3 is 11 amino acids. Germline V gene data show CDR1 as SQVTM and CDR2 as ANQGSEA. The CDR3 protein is CSVEEQGTHTF. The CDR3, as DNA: TGCAGCGTTGAAGAACAGGGCACACACACCTTC.

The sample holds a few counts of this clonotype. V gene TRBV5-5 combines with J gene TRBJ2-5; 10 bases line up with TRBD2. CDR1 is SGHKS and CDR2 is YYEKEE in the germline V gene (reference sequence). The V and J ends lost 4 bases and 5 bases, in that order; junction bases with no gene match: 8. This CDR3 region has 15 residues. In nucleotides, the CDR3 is TGTGCCAGCAGCACGAGCGGGGGGGCCAGGGAGACCCAGTACTTC. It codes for CASSTSGGARETQYF.

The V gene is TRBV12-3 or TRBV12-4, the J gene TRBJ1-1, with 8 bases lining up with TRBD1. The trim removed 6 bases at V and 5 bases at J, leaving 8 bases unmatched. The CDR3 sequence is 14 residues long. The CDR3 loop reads CASRLDRGITEAFF. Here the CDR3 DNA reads TGTGCCAGCAGACTCGACAGGGGAATAACTGAAGCTTTCTTT.